These 6 T cell receptor beta chains came from one sample sequenced in a study of response to subunit inactivated influenza vaccine (dated by TCRdb to 2016 to 2019). The library relied on RT-PCR. The sequencing machine was an Illumina HiSeq 2500. Using fastp at Q25 and MiXCR, TCRdb reprocessed the public reads and kept productive beta chains. Each CDR3 protein gets just one entry, which takes the most common genes and DNA from the rows behind it. The table for this sample lists around 530,000 distinct CDR3 sequences; about 11% of them were counted only once. About a tenth of the sample is in the top ten clones. The sample was PBMCs from blood, taken on the day of vaccination. The receptors were gathered from a man aged 50 to 60 who received an inactivated influenza vaccine. Donor details come from another sample of the same person, matched by shared clones.

This clonotype was seen only a few times. V is TRBV25-1 and J is TRBJ2-1, with 11 nucleotides matching TRBD2. The CDR3 spans 15 residues. Germline CDR1 reads MGHDK; CDR2 reads SYGVNS. The junction had 7 bases not matched to a gene; V was cut back by 3 bases and J by 9 bases. DNA for the CDR3: TGTGCCAGCAGTGATGTACTAGCGGGAGCGGCTGAGCAGTTCTTC. Translated, it gives CASSDVLAGAAEQFF.

In its sample, this clonotype was seen once. This chain connects TRBV21-1 to TRBJ2-1. The assigned J gene may be wrong: the sequence end matches TRBJ2-7 better. TRBV21-1 is given as a pseudogene. This CDR3 has 11 residues. The CDR3: CASSRYNEQYF. CDR3 DNA sequence: TGTGCCAGCAGCAGGTACAATGAGCAGTACTTC.

V usage is TRBV11-2 and J usage is TRBJ2-7; possible D gene TRBD2, 6 bases. Germline V gene lookup returns CDR1 SGHAT and CDR2 FQNNGV. V was pared by 5 bases and J by 5 bases, with 13 bases between. The length of the CDR3 is 13 residues. DNA of the CDR3: TGTGCCAGCAGCCTCGGACTATCCCACGAGCAGTACTTC. Translation gives CASSLGLSHEQYF.

The CDR3: CASGLAIIGVSGNEQFF. In nucleotides, the CDR3 is TGTGCTAGTGGTTTGGCGATTATCGGCGTAAGCGGCAATGAGCAGTTCTTC. V and J are TRBV12-5 and TRBJ2-1, with D possibly being TRBD2 (5 bases). Germline V gene data show CDR1 as LGHNT and CDR2 as FRNRAP. V was cut by 1 base and J by 6 bases, with 19 bases left in between. The CDR3 sequence is 17 residues long.

This rearrangement joins TRBV7-8 to TRBJ2-2; unclear D gene. Per germline, CDR1 SGHVS and CDR2 FQNEAQ. V lost 3 bases, J lost 3 bases, and 17 bases lay in between. The CDR3 covers 17 residues. The CDR3 sequence: CASSFSILGGDTGELFF. As DNA, the CDR3 is TGTGCCAGCAGCTTTAGTATTTTAGGTGGGGACACCGGGGAGCTGTTTTTT.

This chain joins TRBV19 and TRBJ1-1; 9 bases fit TRBD1. V lost 7 bases, J lost 4 bases, and 10 bases stayed unmatched. The CDR3 contains 15 residues. CDR1 is LNHDA, CDR2 SQIVND, per germline (reference sequence). The CDR3 nucleotides are TGTGCCAGTACAAGACAGGGGGGGCTTGGCACTGAAGCTTTCTTT. This encodes CASTRQGGLGTEAFF.